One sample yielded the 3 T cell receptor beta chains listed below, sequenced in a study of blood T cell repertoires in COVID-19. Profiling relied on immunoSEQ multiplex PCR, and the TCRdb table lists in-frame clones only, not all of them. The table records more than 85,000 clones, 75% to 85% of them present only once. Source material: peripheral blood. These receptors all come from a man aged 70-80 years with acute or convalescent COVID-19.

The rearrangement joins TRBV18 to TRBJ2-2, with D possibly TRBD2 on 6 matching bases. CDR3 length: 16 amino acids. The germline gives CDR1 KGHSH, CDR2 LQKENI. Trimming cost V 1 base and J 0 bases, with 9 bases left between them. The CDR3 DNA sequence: TGTGCCAGCTCACCACTAGCGGCCTCGAACACCGGGGAGCTGTTTTTT. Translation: CASSPLAASNTGELFF.

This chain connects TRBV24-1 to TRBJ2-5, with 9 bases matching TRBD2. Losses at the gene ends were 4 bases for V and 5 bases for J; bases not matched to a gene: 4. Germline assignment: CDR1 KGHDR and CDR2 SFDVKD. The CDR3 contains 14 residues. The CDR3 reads CATSDSAGGETQYF. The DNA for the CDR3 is TGTGCCACCAGTGACTCGGCGGGGGGGGAGACCCAGTACTTC.

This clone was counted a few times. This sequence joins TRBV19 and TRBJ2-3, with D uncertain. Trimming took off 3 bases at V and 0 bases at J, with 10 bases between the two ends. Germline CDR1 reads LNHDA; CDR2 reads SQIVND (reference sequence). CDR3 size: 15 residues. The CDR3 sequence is CASSINGFSTDTQYF. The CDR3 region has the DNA TGTGCCAGTAGTATTAACGGTTTTAGCACAGATACGCAGTATTTT.